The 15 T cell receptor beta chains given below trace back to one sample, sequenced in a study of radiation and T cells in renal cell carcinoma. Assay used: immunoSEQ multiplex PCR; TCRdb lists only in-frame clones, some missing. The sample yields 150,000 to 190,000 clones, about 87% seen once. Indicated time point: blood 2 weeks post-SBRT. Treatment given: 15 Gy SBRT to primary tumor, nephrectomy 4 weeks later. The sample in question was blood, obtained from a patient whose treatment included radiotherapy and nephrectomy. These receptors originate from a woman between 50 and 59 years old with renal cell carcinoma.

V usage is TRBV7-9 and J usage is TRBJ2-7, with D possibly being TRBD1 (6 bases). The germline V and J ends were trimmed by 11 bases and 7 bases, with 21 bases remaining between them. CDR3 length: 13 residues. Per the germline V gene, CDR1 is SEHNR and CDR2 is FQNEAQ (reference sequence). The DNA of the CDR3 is TGTGCCGGATCCGGGACACGGGCCGGGGAGCAGTACTTC. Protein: CAGSGTRAGEQYF.

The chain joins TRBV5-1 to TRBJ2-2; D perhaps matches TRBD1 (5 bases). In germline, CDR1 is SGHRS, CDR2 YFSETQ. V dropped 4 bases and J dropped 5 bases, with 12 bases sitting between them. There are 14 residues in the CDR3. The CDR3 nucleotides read TGCGCCAGCAGCCAGGACCCAGGGACCGGGGAGCTGTTTTTT. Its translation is CASSQDPGTGELFF.

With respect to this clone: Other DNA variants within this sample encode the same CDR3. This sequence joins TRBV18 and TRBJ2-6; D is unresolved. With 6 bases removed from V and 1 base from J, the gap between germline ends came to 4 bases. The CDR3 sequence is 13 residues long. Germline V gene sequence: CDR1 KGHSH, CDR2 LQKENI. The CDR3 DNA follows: TGTGCCAGCTCCCCTTCTGGGGCCAACGTCCTGACTTTC. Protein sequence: CASSPSGANVLTF.

CDR3 protein: CASRVGSNQPQHF. The CDR3 coding sequence is TGTGCCAGTAGGGTCGGGAGCAATCAGCCCCAGCATTTT. The chain couples TRBV19 to TRBJ1-5; D uncertain. Germline CDR1 and CDR2: LNHDA and SQIVND (reference sequence). The CDR3 runs 13 residues. V shed 6 bases and J shed 1 base, with 7 bases lying between them.

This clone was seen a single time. CDR3 residues: CASSFGLAGAETQYF. The CDR3 nucleotides read TGTGCCAGCAGCTTTGGGCTAGCGGGGGCTGAGACCCAGTACTTC. The V call is TRBV11-2, the J call TRBJ2-5; 10 bases line up with TRBD2. With V trimmed by 3 bases and J by 5 bases, 6 bases remained unmatched. Per the germline V gene, CDR1 is SGHAT and CDR2 is FQNNGV. The length of the CDR3 is 15 residues.

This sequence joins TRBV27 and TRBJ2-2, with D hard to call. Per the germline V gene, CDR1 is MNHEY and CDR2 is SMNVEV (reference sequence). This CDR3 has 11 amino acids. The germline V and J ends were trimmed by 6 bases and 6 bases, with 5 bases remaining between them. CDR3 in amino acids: CASSPAGELFF. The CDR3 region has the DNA TGTGCCAGCAGCCCGGCCGGGGAGCTGTTTTTT.

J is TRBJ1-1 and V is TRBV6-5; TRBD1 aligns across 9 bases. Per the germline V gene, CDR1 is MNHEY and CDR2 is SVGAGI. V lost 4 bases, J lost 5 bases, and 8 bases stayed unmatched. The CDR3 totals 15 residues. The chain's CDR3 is CASSSQGQGQTEAFF. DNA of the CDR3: TGTGCCAGCAGTTCCCAGGGACAGGGACAAACTGAAGCTTTCTTT.

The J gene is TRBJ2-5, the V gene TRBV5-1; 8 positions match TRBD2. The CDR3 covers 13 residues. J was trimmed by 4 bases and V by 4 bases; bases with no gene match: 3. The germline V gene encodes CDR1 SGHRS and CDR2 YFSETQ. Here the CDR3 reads CASSAGTRETQYF. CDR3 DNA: TGCGCCAGCAGCGCCGGGACTAGAGAGACCCAGTACTTC.

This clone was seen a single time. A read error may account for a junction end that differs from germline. The CDR3 coding sequence is TGTGCCAGCAGCGTCTCCTCCTACGGGCAGTACTTC. It codes for CASSVSSYGQYF. The V gene is TRBV7-2, the J gene TRBJ2-7, with D uncertain. This CDR3 contains 12 residues. The germline V gene encodes CDR1 SGHTA and CDR2 FQGNSA.

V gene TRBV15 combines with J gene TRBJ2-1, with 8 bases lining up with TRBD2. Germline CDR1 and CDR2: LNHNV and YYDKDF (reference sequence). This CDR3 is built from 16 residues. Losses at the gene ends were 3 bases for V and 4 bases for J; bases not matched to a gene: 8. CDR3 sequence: CATSSEAGAPYNEQFF. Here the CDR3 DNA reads TGTGCCACCAGCAGTGAAGCGGGGGCCCCTTACAATGAGCAGTTCTTC.

CDR3 bases: TGTGCCAGCCGGCAGTCCGGGGACAAGAACTATGGCTACACCTTC. It is translated as CASRQSGDKNYGYTF. The chain is built from TRBV6-1 and TRBJ1-2, with TRBD1 as a possible D gene (6 bases). The CDR3 totals 15 residues. The germline V and J ends were trimmed by 8 bases and 2 bases, with 18 bases remaining between them. Per germline, CDR1 MNHNS and CDR2 SASEGT.

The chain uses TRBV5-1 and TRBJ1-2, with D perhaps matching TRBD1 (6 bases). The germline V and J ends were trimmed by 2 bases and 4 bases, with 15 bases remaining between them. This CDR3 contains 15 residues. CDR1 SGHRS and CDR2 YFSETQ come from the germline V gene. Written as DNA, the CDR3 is TGCGCCAGCAGCTTACGGGACACGGCCCTCTATGGCTACACCTTC. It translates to CASSLRDTALYGYTF.

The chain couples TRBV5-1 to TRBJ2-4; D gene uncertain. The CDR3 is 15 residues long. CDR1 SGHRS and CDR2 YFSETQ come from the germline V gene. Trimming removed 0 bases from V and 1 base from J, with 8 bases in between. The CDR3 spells CASSLVESAKNIQYF. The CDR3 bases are TGCGCCAGCAGCTTGGTCGAGTCGGCCAAAAACATTCAGTACTTC.

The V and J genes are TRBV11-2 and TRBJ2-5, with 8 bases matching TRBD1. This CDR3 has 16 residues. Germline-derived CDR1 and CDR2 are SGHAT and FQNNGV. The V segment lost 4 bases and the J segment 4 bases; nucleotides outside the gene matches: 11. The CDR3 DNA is TGTGCCAGCAGCTCTGCCCGGACAGGGAGGAGAGAGACCCAGTACTTC. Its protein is CASSSARTGRRETQYF.

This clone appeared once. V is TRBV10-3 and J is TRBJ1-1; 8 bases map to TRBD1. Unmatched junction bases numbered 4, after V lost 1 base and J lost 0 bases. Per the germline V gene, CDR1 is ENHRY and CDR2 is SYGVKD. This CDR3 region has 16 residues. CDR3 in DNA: TGTGCCATCAGTGAGTGGGGGACAGGTATGAACACTGAAGCTTTCTTT. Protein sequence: CAISEWGTGMNTEAFF.